This TCR beta chain is drawn from a study of shared clonotypes between healthy human individuals (dated by TCRdb to between 2020 and 2021). Context from the whole study: The cohort comprised two women and a few men aged 18 to 49 years. For each donor, CD4 naive and CD4 memory were each run on three plates, CD8 naive on two plates, and CD8 memory on one plate. Blood TCR repertoires of roughly five healthy adults were deeply sequenced to estimate repertoire size and the extent of clonotype sharing between individuals. Libraries were prepared and TCR repertoires were sequenced by different laboratories using diverse techniques, in order to increase sequencing depth and limit assay-specific biases. Between about 0.85 and 9.5 billion PBMCs per donor were obtained by leukapheresis. What the research found in general, with its limitations: Pairwise subsampling led to the expectation that sequencing depth would affect the degree of clonotype sharing among donors. Sampling was limited to blood, and TCR repertoires in tissue likely differ from TCR repertoires in blood. Even with the large sequencing depth, rarefaction of the sorted-subset datasets indicated that sequencing was incomplete. Across a few donors, 5% to 6% of naive CD4, approximately 3.5% of naive CD8, 2.3% of memory CD4, and approximately 0.4% of memory CD8 clonotypes were shared. Because the study included only a small number of donors, the genetic and exposure-history diversity represented was limited. Compared with non-shared clonotypes, the clonotypes found in all four sorted-subset donors had higher generation probabilities. Naive subsets generally had larger estimated clonotype richness than memory subsets did.

The donors were healthy, HIV-negative adults with no recently reported acute infections or vaccinations. All donors were Caucasian adults living in Nashville, Tennessee, USA. CD4+ T cells were enriched by magnetic negative selection, after which naive cells were positively selected on CD45RA and the negative fraction was taken as the memory subset. Blood was obtained by leukapheresis, after which PBMCs were separated by Ficoll-Histopaque density gradient centrifugation and cryopreserved in liquid nitrogen vapor phase. Analytical flow cytometry was used to check the purity and quantity of each magnetically sorted T cell population. Genomic DNA was isolated from each sorted fraction and quantified by UV absorbance on a Nanodrop 2000c. TCR CDR3 regions were amplified from genomic DNA by multiplex PCR using the deep immunoSEQ assay. For each cell subset, the extracted genomic DNA was distributed evenly across all wells of several immunoSEQ 96-well plates, and each plate served as one replicate. For sorted subsets, each replicate PCR was loaded with 150 to 250 ng genomic DNA, equivalent to 32,000 or so T cell genomes. Purified libraries were quantified with a Qubit 3.0 fluorometer, sized on a Bioanalyzer 2100, and re-quantified with the KAPA Library Quantification kit. Every immunoSEQ 96-well plate was sequenced on a dedicated single-read 150-cycle Illumina NextSeq 550 flow cell. The authors processed their data as follows. Because only junctional sequences without quality scores were contained in the immunoSEQ output, filtering matching that applied to full-length reads could not be performed. Sequences were annotated with PyIR, a Python wrapper for IgBLAST v1.9, and V/J genes and CDR3 were assigned using IMGT germline references. Reads were removed for weak V/J assignments (E-value above 1e-6), missing CDR3, stop codons, out-of-frame junctions, or ambiguous translated residues. V3J clonotypes were defined as sequences sharing an identical inferred V gene, J gene, and CDR3 amino acid sequence. To compute the percentage overlap between repertoires, the number of shared unique clonotypes was divided by the size of the smaller repertoire. Repertoire richness was assessed with RTK rarefaction, the Chao1 estimator, and Recon v2.1 estimates of unobserved clonotypes. Generation probabilities were computed with OLGA for all TCRbeta clonotypes obtained by the gDNA method from several donors. Entries here come from immuneACCESS through TCRdb and include only in-frame sequences with V and J called. Some clones fail to appear in such tables; in the studies checked, an unresolved V gene covers under half of the shortfall, and the cause of the remainder is unknown. That table supplies the V and J calls and clone size; D and trimming were determined from the DNA. This sample comprises 2 million to 3 million clones, roughly 93% of them detected only once. The ten largest clones represent approximately 0.36% of the sample.

Relative to germline, V is 3 bases shorter and J is 2 bases shorter, with 16 bases between their ends. There are 16 amino acids in the CDR3, from cysteine to phenylalanine inclusive. Of the read, only the CDR3 DNA is kept; its 48 bases are in frame from base 1. CDR1 and CDR2, per the germline V gene, are SGHTA and FQGNSA. Turning to this clone: It lacks a known antigen. Base qualities are not at hand, and no much larger clone is one base apart.

The clonotype originates from a man younger than 30 in good health. Some clones in this sample may be carry-over from other donors' samples. This chain joins TRBV7-2 to TRBJ1-1, with the D gene call left open. Sequenced sample: naive CD4+ T cells from PBMCs. Explained via the paper, the cell subset or site label denotes: CD45RA+ positively selected. The CDR3 reads as follows: CASSLPSNTYNTEAFF. The sequence in DNA is TGTGCCAGCAGCTTGCCGTCAAACACTTATAACACTGAAGCTTTCTTT.